This T cell receptor (beta chain) was obtained from a study of shared clonotypes between healthy human individuals. In the study overall: Three CD4 naive, three CD4 memory, two CD8 naive and one CD8 memory plate were used per donor.

A note on this clone: Its target is not known.

Some clones are missing from TCRdb's copy, which holds only in-frame ones; the method was immunoSEQ multiplex PCR. The data contain around 1.1 million clones, 77% of them singletons. Study results and limitations: Sequencing depth was expected to affect clonotype sharing among donors.

Specimen: memory CD4+ T cells from PBMCs. Sample subset: CD45RA-negative fraction. This sequence was found in a man aged 18 to 35 in good health. Some clones in this sample may be carry-over from other donors' samples.

The CDR3 coding sequence is TGTGCCAGCTCTCTTCCGGGCACCCAAGAGACCCAGTACTTC. Protein: CASSLPGTQETQYF. The chain carries TRBV18 and TRBJ2-5; D is ambiguous. The CDR3 loop spans 14 amino acids. Germline lookup yields CDR1 KGHSH and CDR2 LQKENI. The V gene lost 6 bases and the J gene lost 1 base, with 12 bases spanning the gap.